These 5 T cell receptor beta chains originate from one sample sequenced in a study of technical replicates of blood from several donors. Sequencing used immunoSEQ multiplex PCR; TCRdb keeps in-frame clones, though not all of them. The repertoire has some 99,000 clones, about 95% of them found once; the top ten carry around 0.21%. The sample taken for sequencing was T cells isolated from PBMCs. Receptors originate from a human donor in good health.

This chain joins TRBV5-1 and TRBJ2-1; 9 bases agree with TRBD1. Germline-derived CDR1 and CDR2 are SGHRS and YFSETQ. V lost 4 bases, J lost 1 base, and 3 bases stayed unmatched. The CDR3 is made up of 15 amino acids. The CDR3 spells CASSPGQGSYNEQFF. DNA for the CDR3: TGCGCCAGCAGCCCAGGACAGGGGTCCTACAATGAGCAGTTCTTC.

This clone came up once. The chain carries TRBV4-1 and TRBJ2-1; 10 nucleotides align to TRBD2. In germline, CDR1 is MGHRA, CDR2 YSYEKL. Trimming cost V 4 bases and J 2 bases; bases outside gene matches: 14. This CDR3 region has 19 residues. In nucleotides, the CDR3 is TGCGCCAGCAGCCCAAGCGGGAGGGCCTCAAATCGTGCCTACAATGAGCAGTTCTTC. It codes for CASSPSGRASNRAYNEQFF.

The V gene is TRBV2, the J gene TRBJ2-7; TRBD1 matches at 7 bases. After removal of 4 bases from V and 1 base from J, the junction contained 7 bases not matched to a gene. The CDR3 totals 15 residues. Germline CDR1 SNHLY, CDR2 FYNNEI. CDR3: CASSAWQGQSYEQYF. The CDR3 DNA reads TGTGCCAGCAGTGCGTGGCAGGGACAGTCCTACGAGCAGTACTTC.

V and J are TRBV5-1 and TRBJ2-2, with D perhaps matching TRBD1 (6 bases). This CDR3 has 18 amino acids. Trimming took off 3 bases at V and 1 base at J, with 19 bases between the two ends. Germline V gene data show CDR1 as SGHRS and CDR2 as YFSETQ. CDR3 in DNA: TGCGCCAGCAGCTCAAGGCTCGACAGGAGCCAGAACACCGGGGAGCTGTTTTTT. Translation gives CASSSRLDRSQNTGELFF.

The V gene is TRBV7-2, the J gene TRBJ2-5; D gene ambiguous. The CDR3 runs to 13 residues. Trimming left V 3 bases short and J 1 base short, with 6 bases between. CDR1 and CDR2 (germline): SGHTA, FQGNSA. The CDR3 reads CASSFYLQETQYF. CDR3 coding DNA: TGTGCCAGCAGCTTTTATCTCCAAGAGACCCAGTACTTC.